This entry features one T cell receptor (beta chain) sequence. Sequencing used immunoSEQ multiplex PCR; TCRdb keeps in-frame clones, though not all of them. Of 500,000 to 750,000 clones listed, around nine tenths were seen once; the top ten hold about 0.01%. This entry is derived from a study of shared T cell receptors in the human thymus. The CDR3 consists of 15 residues. Per germline, CDR1 LNHNV and CDR2 YYDKDF (reference sequence). Trimming cost V 3 bases and J 0 bases; bases outside gene matches: 3. The sample was also reused in another study, on human thymus T cells.

The chain couples TRBV15 to TRBJ1-1; 8 bases are a match to TRBD1. The source is a boy under three years old with a congenital heart defect. What was sequenced was thymocytes. The CDR3 sequence is CATSRNRGMNTEAFF. The CDR3, as DNA: TGTGCCACCAGCAGGAACAGGGGGATGAACACTGAAGCTTTCTTT.